This T cell receptor beta chain was recovered during a study of PD-1 blockade in classical Hodgkin lymphoma. Relapses following autologous stem cell transplantation were seen in all patients, with brentuximab vedotin exposure varying. The authors purified CD4+ T cells from thawed PBMCs by magnetic negative selection. Profiled with immunoSEQ multiplex PCR; TCRdb holds only in-frame clones, not every one. The sample lists approximately 25,000 clones, less than 90% occurring once. Findings and caveats of the study: Lower baseline TCR diversity was reported for newly diagnosed patients than for healthy donors. Partial responders and progressors had significantly lower baseline TCR diversity.

This clone was seen a few times. Antigen specificity is unknown. The source material was CD4+ T cells from blood, sampled at baseline. The TCR was taken from a human donor with classical Hodgkin lymphoma.

CDR3 residues: CASSLDPESNSPLHF. CDR3 sequence (DNA): TGTGCCAGCAGCTTAGATCCCGAATCTAATTCACCCCTCCACTTT. The chain employs TRBV7-9 and TRBJ1-6, with unresolved D. Germline values: CDR1 SEHNR, CDR2 FQNEAQ (reference sequence). The V end lost 1 base, the J end lost 6 bases, and 10 bases lay between the germline ends. The CDR3 spans 15 residues.